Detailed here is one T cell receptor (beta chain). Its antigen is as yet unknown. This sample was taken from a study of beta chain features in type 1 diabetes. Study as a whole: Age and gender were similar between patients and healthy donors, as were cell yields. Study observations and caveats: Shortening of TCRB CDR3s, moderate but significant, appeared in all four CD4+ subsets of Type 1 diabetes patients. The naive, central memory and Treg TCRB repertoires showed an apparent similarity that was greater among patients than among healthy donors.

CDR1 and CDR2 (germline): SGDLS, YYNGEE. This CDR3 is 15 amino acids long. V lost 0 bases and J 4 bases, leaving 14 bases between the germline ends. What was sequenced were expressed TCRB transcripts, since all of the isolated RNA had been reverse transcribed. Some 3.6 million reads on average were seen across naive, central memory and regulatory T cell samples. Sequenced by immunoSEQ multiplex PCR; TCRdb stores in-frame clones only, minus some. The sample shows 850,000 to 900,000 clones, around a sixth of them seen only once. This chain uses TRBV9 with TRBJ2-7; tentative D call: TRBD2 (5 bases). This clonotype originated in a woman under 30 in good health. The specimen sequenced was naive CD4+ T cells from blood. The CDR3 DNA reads TGTGCCAGCAGCGTAGGGGGTTATAGAGGGTACGAGCAGTACTTC. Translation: CASSVGGYRGYEQYF.